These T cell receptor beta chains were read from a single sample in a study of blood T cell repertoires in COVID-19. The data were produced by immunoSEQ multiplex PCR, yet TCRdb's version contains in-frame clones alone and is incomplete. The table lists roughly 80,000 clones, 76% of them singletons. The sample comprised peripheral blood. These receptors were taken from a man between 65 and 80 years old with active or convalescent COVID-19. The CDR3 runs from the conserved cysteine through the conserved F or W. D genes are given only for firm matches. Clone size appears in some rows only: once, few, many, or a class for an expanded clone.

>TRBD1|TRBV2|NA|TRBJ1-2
TGTGCCAGCAGGGACAGGGGCATCACCCAAACCTACTATGGCTACACCTTC
CASRDRGITQTYYGYTF
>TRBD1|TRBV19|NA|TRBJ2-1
TGTGCCAGTACGGACAGGGGATTCGGCAATGAGCAGTTCTTC
CASTDRGFGNEQFF
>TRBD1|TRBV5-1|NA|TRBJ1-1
TGCGCCAGCAGAATTCAACAGGGGGCTGAAGCTTTCTTT
CASRIQQGAEAFF
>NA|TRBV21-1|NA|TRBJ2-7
TGTGCCAGCAGCTCCTGGACAGTCTACGAGCAGTACTTC
CASSSWTVYEQYF
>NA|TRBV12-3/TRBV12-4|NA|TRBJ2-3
TGTGCCAGCAGTATCGGACTCCAGGATACGCAGTATTTT
CASSIGLQDTQYF
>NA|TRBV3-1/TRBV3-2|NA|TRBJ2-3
TGTGCCAGCAGCAACAGGGAAAGGTTAACATATACGCAGTATTTT
CASSNRERLTYTQYF
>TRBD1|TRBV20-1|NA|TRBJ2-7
TGCAGTGCTAGTCGACAGGGGGATGGCGAGCAGTACTTC
CSASRQGDGEQYF
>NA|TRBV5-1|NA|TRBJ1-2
TGCGCCAGCAGGACCACCGGGACTACCATCTATGGCTACACCTTC
CASRTTGTTIYGYTF
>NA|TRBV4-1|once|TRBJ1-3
TGCGCCAGCAGCCAAGCCTCGCTAAGGGGTGGAAACACCATATATTTT
CASSQASLRGGNTIYF
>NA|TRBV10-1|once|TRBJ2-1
TGCGCCAGCGGATCGGGGGTGAACAATGAGCAGTTCTTC
CASGSGVNNEQFF
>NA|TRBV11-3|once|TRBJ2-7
TGTGCCAGCAGCCCCGGGGTCCAGACCTACGAGCAGTACTTC
CASSPGVQTYEQYF
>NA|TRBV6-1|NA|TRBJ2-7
TGTGCCAGCAGTGAATGGGGTCAGGGAAAAAACCGCGAGCAGTACTTC
CASSEWGQGKNREQYF
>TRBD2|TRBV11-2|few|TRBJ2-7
TGTGCCAGCAGCCTCTCTAGCGGGATCTCCTACGAGCAGTACTTC
CASSLSSGISYEQYF
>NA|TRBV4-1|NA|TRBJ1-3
TGCGCCAGCAGCCAAGCGCGGGGTAGAGGAAACACCATATATTTT
CASSQARGRGNTIYF
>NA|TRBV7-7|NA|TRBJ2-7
TGTGCTAGCAGTTCCTATCAGACAACGAGGGCCTACGAGCAGTACTTC
CASSSYQTTRAYEQYF
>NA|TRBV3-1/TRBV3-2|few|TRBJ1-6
TGTGCCACTGGGGATGAGGGTAGTAATTCACCCCTCCACTTT
CATGDEGSNSPLHF
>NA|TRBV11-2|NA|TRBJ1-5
TGTGCCAGCAGCTTCCGAGGAGATAGCAATCAGCCCCAGCATTTT
CASSFRGDSNQPQHF
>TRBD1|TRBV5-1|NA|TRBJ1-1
TGCGCCAGCAGCGGGGGACAGGCTTACACTGAAGCTTTCTTT
CASSGGQAYTEAFF
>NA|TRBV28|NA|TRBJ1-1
TGTGCCAGCAGTTTGTCAGGGCTCGAAGCTTTCTTT
CASSLSGLEAFF
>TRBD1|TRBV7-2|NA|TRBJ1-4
TGTGCCAGCAGCTTCCAGGGGGCGATTAATGAAAAACTGTTTTTT
CASSFQGAINEKLFF
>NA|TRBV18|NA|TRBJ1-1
TGTGCCAGCTCACTTTTAGCAGGGGCTGGCGGCACTGAAGCTTTCTTT
CASSLLAGAGGTEAFF
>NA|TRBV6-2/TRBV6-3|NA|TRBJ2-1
TGTGCCAGCAGTTACGGGCGGGGTGAGCAGTTCTTC
CASSYGRGEQFF
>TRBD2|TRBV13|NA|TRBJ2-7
TGTGCCAGCAGCCAATCTAGCGGGCTCAACTACGAGCAGTACTTC
CASSQSSGLNYEQYF
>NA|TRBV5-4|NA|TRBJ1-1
TGTGCCAGCAGCCGGGGGGACACTGAAGCTTTCTTT
CASSRGDTEAFF
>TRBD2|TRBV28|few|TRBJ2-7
TGTGCCAGCCGCTGGGGGGGCTCCTACGAGCAGTACTTC
CASRWGGSYEQYF
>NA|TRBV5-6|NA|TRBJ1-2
TGTGCCAGCAGCCCACGACAAGCCACTAACTATGGCTACACCTTC
CASSPRQATNYGYTF
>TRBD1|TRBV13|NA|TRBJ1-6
TGTGCCAGCAGCTCCGCAGGGGGGAATTCACCCCTCCACTTT
CASSSAGGNSPLHF
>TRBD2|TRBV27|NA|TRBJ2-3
TGTGCCAGCAGTTCCCCCGGGACTAGCGGGGTAGGGCAGTATTTT
CASSSPGTSGVGQYF
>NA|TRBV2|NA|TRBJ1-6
TGTGCCAGCAGCACAGGCTCCTATAATTCACCCCTCCACTTT
CASSTGSYNSPLHF
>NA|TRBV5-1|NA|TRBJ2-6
TGCGCCAGCAGCGTTTACTCTGGGGCCAACGTCCTGACTTTC
CASSVYSGANVLTF
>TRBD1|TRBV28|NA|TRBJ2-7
TGTGCCAGCAGCTACCCCCCGGGACAGGGTGGGTACGAGCAGTACTTC
CASSYPPGQGGYEQYF
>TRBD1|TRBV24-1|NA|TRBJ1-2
TGTGCCACCAGTGATTTTCGGGACAGCTCGGATGGCTACACCTTC
CATSDFRDSSDGYTF
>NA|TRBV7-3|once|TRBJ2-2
TGTGCCAGCAGCTTAACGTATAGGGGATCGAACACCGGGGAGCTGTTTTTT
CASSLTYRGSNTGELFF
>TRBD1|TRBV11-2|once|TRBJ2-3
TGTGCCAGCAGCTTTAGGACAGGGAACACAGATACGCAGTATTTT
CASSFRTGNTDTQYF
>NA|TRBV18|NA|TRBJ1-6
TGTGCCAGCTCACCCCCGGTGGGGGCGGCTAATTCACCCCTCCACTTT
CASSPPVGAANSPLHF
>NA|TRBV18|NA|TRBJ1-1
TGTGCCAGCTCACCTCAGATTGCTGAAGCTTTCTTT
CASSPQIAEAFF
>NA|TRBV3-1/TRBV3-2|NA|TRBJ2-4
TGTGCCAGCAGCCAAGATAGGGACATCTTTAACATTCAGTACTTC
CASSQDRDIFNIQYF
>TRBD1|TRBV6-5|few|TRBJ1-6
TGTGCCAGCCTTCCGGGACAGAATTCACCCCTCCACTTT
CASLPGQNSPLHF
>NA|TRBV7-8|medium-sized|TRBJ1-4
TGTGCCAGCAGCTTCCGCCCGCGAAGTCTTTTT
CASSFRPRSLF
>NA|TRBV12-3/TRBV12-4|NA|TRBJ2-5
TGTGCCAGCAGTAGGGGTGGCCCAGAGACCCAGTACTTC
CASSRGGPETQYF
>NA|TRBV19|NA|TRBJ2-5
TGTGCCAGTAGTACCATCGACAAATTAGAGACCCAGTACTTC
CASSTIDKLETQYF
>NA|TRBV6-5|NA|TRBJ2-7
TGTGCCAGCAAAGCAGCGATGTCCTACGAGCAGTACTTC
CASKAAMSYEQYF